Listed below are T cell receptor beta chains from one sample, sequenced in a study of blood T cells in healthy people across ages. MiXCR, applied by TCRdb to the 5' RACE reads, yields one record per CDR3 protein. Seen here are 1.5 million to 2 million distinct CDR3 sequences, about 50% observed once, and the top ten hold 2% to 2.5%. Sequenced input: blood. The receptors shown here come from a woman between 40 and 55 years old in good health. Both conserved end residues are part of each CDR3. The D gene is left open where the match is weak. Size is stated for part of the rows, as once, few or many counts, or as a class when the clone is expanded.

d_call j_call v_call clone_size cdr3_nt cdr3_aa
TRBD1 TRBJ1-1 TRBV20-1 . TGCAGTGCCCCAAAGGGGGCGTTTGGAACTGAAGCTTTCTTT CSAPKGAFGTEAFF
. TRBJ2-5 TRBV5-6 . TGTGCCAGCAGCGGAGGACCGTCAGCGCAGTACTTC CASSGGPSAQYF
. TRBJ2-3 TRBV5-1 few TGCGCCAGCAGCTTGGTGTGGAGCACAGATACGCAGTATTTT CASSLVWSTDTQYF
TRBD2 TRBJ2-1 TRBV6-5 . TGTGCCAGCAGTTACCCGAGCGGGGGGGCCGGGTACAATGAGCAGTTCTTC CASSYPSGGAGYNEQFF
TRBD2 TRBJ2-3 TRBV7-2 . TGTGCCAGCAGCCCCCAGCGGGGGGAAGATACGCAGTATTTT CASSPQRGEDTQYF
TRBD2 TRBJ2-7 TRBV2 few TGTGCCAGCAGTGAAGTAGCGGGGACCTACGAGCAGTACTTC CASSEVAGTYEQYF
. TRBJ1-6 TRBV16 . TGTGCCAGCAGCCAAGTCGGGTCGGGGCGTAATTCACCCCTCCACTTT CASSQVGSGRNSPLHF
. TRBJ2-5 TRBV6-2/TRBV6-3 . TGTGCCAGCAGTGAAATCCAGTTGGAGACCCAGTACTTC CASSEIQLETQYF
. TRBJ2-3 TRBV14 . TGTGCCAGCAGCCAAGGCCGACTAGTGCTCGATACGCAGTATTTT CASSQGRLVLDTQYF
TRBD1 TRBJ2-3 TRBV11-2 . TGTGCCAGCAGCTTAGATCTAAGCGGGACAGGGAACACAGATACGCAGTATTTT CASSLDLSGTGNTDTQYF